These 11 T cell receptor beta chains share one sample of origin, sequenced in a study of shared clonotypes between healthy human individuals. Clones were read by immunoSEQ multiplex PCR, and TCRdb kept only the in-frame ones, dropping some. The sample holds about 2.3 million clones; approximately 93% are singletons and the top ten take about 0.41%. Specimen: naive CD4+ T cells from PBMCs. Subset defined: CD45RA+ positively selected. These receptors all stem from a young man in good health. Some clones in this sample may be carry-over from other donors' samples.

The chain uses TRBV5-1 and TRBJ2-3; D tentatively fits TRBD1 or TRBD2 (5 bases each). Germline CDR1 is SGHRS and CDR2 is YFSETQ. V lost 1 base to trimming and J lost 2 bases, with 11 bases between them. This CDR3 is 15 amino acids long. The CDR3 DNA reads as TGCGCCAGCAGCTTGTTCGGGGCTTCCACAGATACGCAGTATTTT. The encoded protein is CASSLFGASTDTQYF. Using reference TRBV5-1 and TRBJ2-3 for the parts outside the CDR3, the full variable domain is KAGVTQTPRYLIKTRGQQVTLSCSPISGHRSVSWYQQTPGQGLQFLFEYFSETQRNKGNFPGRFSGRQFSNSRSEMNVSTLELGDSALYLCASSLFGASTDTQYFGPGTRLTVL.

This chain connects TRBV6-6 to TRBJ2-7; 8 bases fit TRBD1. The V and J ends lost 6 bases and 6 bases, in that order; junction bases with no gene match: 4. In germline, CDR1 is MNHNY, CDR2 SVGAGI (reference sequence). The CDR3 is made up of 12 amino acids. CDR3 nucleotide sequence: TGTGCCAGCAGCCAGGGGGCGGTCGAGCAGTACTTC. It translates to CASSQGAVEQYF.

The rearrangement links TRBV27 to TRBJ2-7; 11 bases fit TRBD1. CDR1 is MNHEY and CDR2 is SMNVEV in the germline V gene (reference sequence). V trimming: 6 bases; J trimming: 5 bases; junction bases outside the gene matches: 9. This CDR3 is 15 amino acids long. The DNA of the CDR3 is TGTGCCAGCAGCCTGAGCCGGGACAGGGGGAACGAGCAGTACTTC. Its protein is CASSLSRDRGNEQYF.

The chain links TRBV28 to TRBJ1-2; no definite D call. The CDR3 is 14 amino acids. The germline V gene encodes CDR1 MDHEN and CDR2 SYDVKM. Trimming left V 5 bases short and J 2 bases short, with 12 bases between. DNA for the CDR3: TGTGCCAGCAGTCCAGGACGAACCAACTATGGCTACACCTTC. Amino acid sequence: CASSPGRTNYGYTF.

This sequence joins TRBV18 and TRBJ1-3; perhaps TRBD1 as D (5 bases). Between the trimmed V and J ends, which lost 1 base and 4 bases, there was a span of 14 bases. The CDR3 extends over 16 amino acids. CDR1 and CDR2 from the germline V gene are KGHSH and LQKENI. The CDR3 is CASSPLGPGQGNTIYF. In nucleotides, the CDR3 is TGTGCCAGCTCACCACTTGGTCCAGGGCAGGGAAACACCATATATTTT.

The chain uses TRBV11-2 and TRBJ2-5; maybe TRBD1 (6 bases). This CDR3 contains 14 residues. Trimming stripped 5 bases from V and 5 bases from J, with 15 bases between. Germline CDR1 reads SGHAT; CDR2 reads FQNNGV. Written as DNA, the CDR3 is TGTGCCAGCAGCCAGAGGGGGTTACAGGAGACCCAGTACTTC. It translates to CASSQRGLQETQYF.

As DNA, the CDR3 is TGTGCCAGCTTAGACAGGATGGACACTGAAGCTTTCTTT. Translating it yields CASLDRMDTEAFF. The chain links TRBV19 to TRBJ1-1; D is possibly TRBD1 (6 bases). V lost 9 bases, J lost 3 bases, and 14 bases lay in between. The CDR3 spans 13 residues. CDR1 is LNHDA and CDR2 is SQIVND in the germline V gene (reference sequence).

The gene calls are TRBV28 and TRBJ2-1; tentative D call: TRBD2 (6 bases). V lost 3 bases, J lost 6 bases, and 15 bases lay in between. Germline V CDR1 and CDR2: MDHEN, SYDVKM. This CDR3 has 15 amino acids. CDR3 sequence (DNA): TGTGCCAGCAGTTTGAACAGGTTGGGAGGCAATGAGCAGTTCTTC. Translation gives CASSLNRLGGNEQFF.

V is TRBV5-1 and J is TRBJ2-2; 7 bases are shared with TRBD1. Germline CDR1 is SGHRS and CDR2 is YFSETQ. J lost 6 bases, V lost 3 bases, and 11 bases had no gene match. The CDR3 length is 16 residues. CDR3 bases: TGCGCCAGCAGCTCCACCGGCCCCCAGGGGGCCGGGGAGCTGTTTTTT. This gives the protein CASSSTGPQGAGELFF.

The genes are TRBV7-2 and TRBJ2-3, with D perhaps assigned TRBD1 or TRBD2 (5 bases each). V was shortened by 5 bases and J by 0 bases, with 12 bases between the two germline ends. CDR1 and CDR2 from the germline V gene are SGHTA and FQGNSA. The CDR3 is 15 residues long. CDR3 loop: CASSPTGASTDTQYF. CDR3 in DNA: TGTGCCAGCAGCCCCACCGGGGCTAGCACAGATACGCAGTATTTT.

The chain is built from TRBV5-1 and TRBJ2-3, with 12 bases identical to TRBD2. Looked up from germline, CDR1 is SGHRS and CDR2 is YFSETQ. Trimming removed 4 bases from V and 0 bases from J; junction bases left unmatched: 6. This CDR3 has 17 residues. CDR3 nucleotides: TGCGCCAGCAGCGGAAGGGGGACTAGCGGGAGCACAGATACGCAGTATTTT. Amino acids: CASSGRGTSGSTDTQYF. Drawing the rest from reference TRBV5-1 and TRBJ2-3, the complete variable domain is KAGVTQTPRYLIKTRGQQVTLSCSPISGHRSVSWYQQTPGQGLQFLFEYFSETQRNKGNFPGRFSGRQFSNSRSEMNVSTLELGDSALYLCASSGRGTSGSTDTQYFGPGTRLTVL.